This T cell receptor beta chain was documented in a study of CD8 T cells in ankylosing spondylitis. Findings and limits, study-wide: Significant enrichment of disease-linked clones was reported in matched ankylosing spondylitis synovial fluid. Blood from ankylosing spondylitis patients appeared to carry a characteristic roughly eight-variant TCR beta motif. In synovial fluid and blood from reactive arthritis, some motif variants were previously reported. Disease-linked clones were CD8+ and relatively rare in peripheral blood.

A quantitative 5'-RACE method, one with molecular barcodes, was used to make TCR beta libraries. TCRdb passed the 5' RACE reads through MiXCR, listing each CDR3 protein once. The sample includes 500,000 or so distinct CDR3 sequences, less than 6% seen only once; the top ten take approximately 3.5%. This clonotype was counted ten times or more. Its antigen is not identified. The receptor comes from a male donor with ankylosing spondylitis. The material sequenced was blood, either unsorted or a sorted T cell fraction (not recorded which).

The CDR3 loop reads CASSHTSGGPSSTDTQYF. The CDR3 region has the DNA TGTGCCAGCAGCCATACTAGCGGGGGGCCCTCTAGCACAGATACGCAGTATTTT. The chain combines TRBV11-1 with TRBJ2-3, with TRBD2 matching 12 bases. The CDR3 is 18 residues long. Germline V gene data show CDR1 as SGHAT and CDR2 as FQDESV (reference sequence). V lost 5 bases to trimming and J lost 0 bases; unmatched junction nucleotides: 9.